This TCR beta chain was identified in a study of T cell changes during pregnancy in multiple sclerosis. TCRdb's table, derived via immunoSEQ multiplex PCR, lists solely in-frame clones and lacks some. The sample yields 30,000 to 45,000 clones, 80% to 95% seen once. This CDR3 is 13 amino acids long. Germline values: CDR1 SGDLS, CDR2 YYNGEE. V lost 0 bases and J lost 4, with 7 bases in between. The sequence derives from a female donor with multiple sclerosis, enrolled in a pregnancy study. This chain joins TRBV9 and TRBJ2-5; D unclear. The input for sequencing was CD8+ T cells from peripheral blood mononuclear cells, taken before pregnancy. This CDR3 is CASSVGASETQYF. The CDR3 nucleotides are TGTGCCAGCAGCGTAGGAGCCTCAGAGACCCAGTACTTC.